This record covers a single TCR beta chain. The antigen is undetermined. The sample is drawn from a study of cytomegalovirus exposure and HLA in healthy donors. Study-level points and caveats: A later analysis associated 15,000 or so TCR beta sequences with HLA alleles at a 0.05 false discovery rate. Analyses of presence/absence relied on an assumption of roughly uniform sequencing depth across donors.

PCR primers comprised 60 Vbeta and 13 Jbeta primers. Repertoires were generated with immunoSEQ multiplex PCR, while TCRdb's copy carries only in-frame clones and drops some. The table lists around 140,000 clones, about two thirds of them singletons. Healthy individuals who donated bone marrow served as the donors. In germline, CDR1 is SGHTA, CDR2 FQGNSA. The CDR3 length is 13 residues. The germline V and J ends were trimmed by 0 bases and 5 bases, with 6 bases remaining between them. The sample taken for sequencing was PBMCs. This chain connects TRBV7-2 to TRBJ2-3; tentative D call: TRBD1 (6 bases). The sequence was obtained from a woman between 18 and 30 years old in good health and CMV-seronegative. As DNA, the CDR3 is TGTGCCAGCAGCTTAGCACAGGGAGATACGCAGTATTTT. This translates into CASSLAQGDTQYF.